Given below is one T cell receptor beta chain in context. As yet, its antigen is unknown. These data belong to a study of beta chain features in type 1 diabetes. The authors reverse transcribed all of the isolated RNA, so sequencing captured expressed TCRB transcripts. TCRdb's table, derived via immunoSEQ multiplex PCR, lists solely in-frame clones and lacks some. Here the sample spans about 130,000 clones, 9% to 9.5% being singletons. Study outcomes and limitations: Possible PCR preference for shorter templates applied equally to patients and controls.

The V gene lost 6 bases and the J gene lost 6 bases, with 17 bases spanning the gap. This CDR3 comprises 15 residues. Germline CDR1 reads SGHAT; CDR2 reads FQNNGV. The chain joins TRBV11-2 to TRBJ2-2; no clear D gene. This clonotype was sampled from a man younger than 30 in good health. Sequenced material: central memory CD4+ T cells from blood. CDR3 sequence reads: CASRSFSTVSGELFF. In nucleotides, the CDR3 is TGTGCCAGCAGGTCGTTTTCTACAGTTTCCGGGGAGCTGTTTTTT.